This TCR beta chain was retrieved from a study of technical replicates of blood from a few donors. Measured with immunoSEQ multiplex PCR; TCRdb has only the in-frame clones, and not every one. Among about 70,000 clones listed, around 97% were seen once. CDR3 length: 12 residues. This clonotype was obtained from a human donor in good health. This sequence joins TRBV21-1 and TRBJ1-1; the table's D call, TRBD1, has no DNA check behind it. TRBV21-1 is labeled a pseudogene. The sequenced sample consisted of T cells isolated from PBMCs. The CDR3 loop is CASKKGDTEAFF. In DNA, the CDR3 is TGTGCCAGCAAGAAAGGGGACACTGAAGCTTTCTTT.